Each of the 27 T cell receptor beta chains below was sequenced from the same sample in a study of shared clonotypes between healthy human individuals. Method: immunoSEQ multiplex PCR; TCRdb's copy keeps in-frame clones and lacks some. The data show about 1,800,000 clones, about 95% seen once. Only CD45RO-negative cells positively selected for CCR7 counted as naive CD8 cells, so terminally differentiated effector memory CD45RA+ cells were excluded. The sequenced sample was naive CD8+ T cells sorted from blood. The receptors stem from a man aged 18 to 35 in good health.

The chain combines TRBV7-9 with TRBJ2-7; TRBD2 aligns across 13 bases. The germline V gene has CDR1 SEHNR and CDR2 FQNEAQ (reference sequence). V lost 5 bases, J lost 1 base, and 2 bases stayed unmatched. This CDR3 is built from 15 residues. The CDR3 here is CASSRTSGGSYEQYF. The CDR3 coding sequence is TGTGCCAGCAGCCGGACTAGCGGGGGATCCTACGAGCAGTACTTC.

This chain uses TRBV20-1 with TRBJ2-3; D is undetermined. The CDR3 loop spans 11 amino acids. Trimming took 6 bases from V and 9 from J, leaving 13 bases between them. Germline V gene sequence: CDR1 DFQATT, CDR2 SNEGSKA (reference sequence). The CDR3 nucleotides are TGCAGTGCCAAAGAGGTCAGCACGCAGTATTTT. It is translated as CSAKEVSTQYF.

The gene calls are TRBV4-1 and TRBJ2-7; no clear D gene. The CDR3 has 13 residues. Germline V gene lookup returns CDR1 MGHRA and CDR2 YSYEKL. V lost 2 bases, J lost 5 bases, and 10 bases lay in between. CDR3 protein: CASSQRSVDEQYF. CDR3 DNA sequence: TGCGCCAGCAGCCAACGGTCAGTAGACGAGCAGTACTTC.

CDR3 DNA sequence: TGTGCCAGCAGCTTGGGGCACGGTGAGCAGTTCTTC. The encoded protein is CASSLGHGEQFF. This chain links TRBV7-9 with TRBJ2-1; possible D gene TRBD1, 5 bases. V shed 3 bases and J shed 9 bases, with 9 bases lying between them. The CDR3 is made up of 12 amino acids. The germline CDR1 and CDR2 sequences are SEHNR and FQNEAQ (reference sequence).

This chain joins TRBV10-3 and TRBJ2-1; 8 bases line up with TRBD1. CDR3 length: 15 amino acids. CDR1 is ENHRY, CDR2 SYGVKD, per germline. V lost 7 bases and J lost 0; bases outside the gene matches: 5. CDR3 DNA: TGTGCCATCACCAGGGACAGGAGCTCCTACAATGAGCAGTTCTTC. It specifies CAITRDRSSYNEQFF.

This clone was picked up a small number of times. The genes are TRBV7-9 and TRBJ2-2; D uncertain. The CDR3 covers 11 residues. V lost 5 bases and J 3 bases, leaving 1 base between the germline ends. The V gene's germline CDR1 is SEHNR and CDR2 FQNEAQ (reference sequence). The CDR3 spells CASSDTGELFF. CDR3 nucleotides: TGTGCCAGCAGCGACACCGGGGAGCTGTTTTTT.

This chain links TRBV5-4 with TRBJ2-7; D is possibly TRBD2 (6 bases). This CDR3 is 11 amino acids long. With 4 bases removed from V and 7 bases from J, the gap between germline ends came to 9 bases. CDR1 is SGHNT and CDR2 is YYREEE in the germline V gene (reference sequence). CDR3 sequence: CASSGTQEQYF. CDR3 sequence (DNA): TGTGCCAGCAGCGGGACTCAAGAGCAGTACTTC.

The chain employs TRBV10-2 and TRBJ2-2; 9 bases match TRBD2. In germline, CDR1 is WSHSY, CDR2 SAAADI. Trimming took 7 bases from V and 2 from J; bases not matched to a gene: 8. This CDR3 has 16 residues. The CDR3 loop reads CASTTRLAANTGELFF. The CDR3, as DNA: TGCGCCAGCACAACCCGACTAGCGGCCAACACCGGGGAGCTGTTTTTT.

J is TRBJ2-7 and V is TRBV27, with D tentatively TRBD1 or TRBD2 (5 bases each). Trimming took 7 bases from V and 6 from J, leaving 19 bases between them. In germline, CDR1 is MNHEY, CDR2 SMNVEV (reference sequence). The CDR3 extends over 14 amino acids. This CDR3 reads CASTQTGAWSEQYF. The DNA of the CDR3 is TGTGCCAGCACCCAAACCGGGGCCTGGAGCGAGCAGTACTTC.

The genes are TRBV29-1 and TRBJ2-7; 11 bases line up with TRBD2. Unmatched junction bases numbered 8, after V lost 4 bases and J lost 0 bases. Per the germline V gene, CDR1 is SQVTM and CDR2 is ANQGSEA. There are 16 residues in the CDR3. The CDR3 reads CSVGGPGLAGSYEQYF. Here the CDR3 DNA reads TGCAGCGTTGGAGGTCCCGGACTAGCGGGCTCCTACGAGCAGTACTTC.

A word on this clone: Other DNA sequences of this sample code for an identical CDR3. The V call is TRBV5-6, the J call TRBJ2-7, with D tentatively TRBD1 (5 bases). CDR1 and CDR2 (germline): SGHDT, YYEEEE. The V end was cut by 4 bases, the J end by 4 bases, with 12 bases between. The CDR3 extends over 13 amino acids. The CDR3 protein is CASSLGSGYEQYF. CDR3 nucleotides: TGTGCCAGCAGCCTGGGGTCAGGGTACGAGCAGTACTTC.

This chain links TRBV29-1 with TRBJ2-4; D possibly corresponds to TRBD2 (6 bases). CDR3 size: 15 residues. Germline V gene lookup returns CDR1 SQVTM and CDR2 ANQGSEA. The ends were cut back, 6 bases at V and 7 bases at J, with 22 bases in the middle. CDR3 region: CSVEGYGLYANIQYF. For the CDR3, the DNA is TGCAGCGTCGAGGGGTATGGACTATACGCGAACATTCAGTACTTC.

The chain uses TRBV4-1 and TRBJ2-7; D unclear. The CDR3 loop spans 14 amino acids. V dropped 1 base and J dropped 0 bases, with 7 bases sitting between them. The germline gives CDR1 MGHRA, CDR2 YSYEKL. This chain's CDR3 is CASSQGKSSYEQYF. In DNA, the CDR3 is TGCGCCAGCAGCCAAGGAAAGAGCTCCTACGAGCAGTACTTC.

This clone was counted once. V is TRBV7-3 and J is TRBJ2-3; 8 bases are shared with TRBD1. CDR3 length equals 15 residues. V trimming: 6 bases; J trimming: 4 bases; junction bases outside the gene matches: 9. In germline, CDR1 is SGHTA, CDR2 FQGTGA. The CDR3 is CASSTQGAGADTQYF. The CDR3 bases are TGTGCCAGCAGTACGCAGGGGGCTGGCGCAGATACGCAGTATTTT.

The chain uses TRBV4-1 and TRBJ2-5, with TRBD2 matching 11 bases. The V and J ends lost 1 base and 5 bases, in that order; junction bases with no gene match: 0. The CDR3 totals 14 residues. Per germline, CDR1 MGHRA and CDR2 YSYEKL. The CDR3 loop is CASSQGTSGETQYF. The DNA of the CDR3 is TGCGCCAGCAGCCAAGGGACTAGCGGGGAGACCCAGTACTTC.

In its sample, this clone was seen once. This chain connects TRBV7-9 to TRBJ2-1; D is uncertain. The CDR3 runs 15 residues. With 1 base removed from V and 0 bases from J, the gap between germline ends came to 7 bases. Germline V gene lookup returns CDR1 SEHNR and CDR2 FQNEAQ (reference sequence). The CDR3, as DNA: TGTGCCAGCAGCTTAGTTCACCCCTCCTACAATGAGCAGTTCTTC. It encodes CASSLVHPSYNEQFF.

The chain is built from TRBV30 and TRBJ2-7, with TRBD2 as a possible D gene (6 bases). V was pared by 1 base and J by 5 bases, with 18 bases between. This CDR3 is 15 amino acids long. CDR1 and CDR2 (germline): GTSNPN, SVGIG (reference sequence). The CDR3 sequence is CAWSAPGLYMDEQYF. The CDR3 nucleotides are TGTGCCTGGAGTGCGCCGGGACTTTATATGGACGAGCAGTACTTC.

The chain is built from TRBV18 and TRBJ1-6; tentatively, D is TRBD1 (6 bases). Looked up from germline, CDR1 is KGHSH and CDR2 is LQKENI. The V and J ends lost 5 bases and 2 bases respectively, with 13 bases between them. This CDR3 is 16 amino acids long. DNA for the CDR3: TGTGCCAGCTCAAACTACAGGGAACCCTATAATTCACCCCTCCACTTT. Protein: CASSNYREPYNSPLHF.

The CDR3 region is CASSFPTSGINEQFF. CDR3 bases: TGTGCCAGCAGTTTCCCGACTAGCGGAATCAATGAGCAGTTCTTC. The V call is TRBV28, the J call TRBJ2-1; 9 positions match TRBD2. The CDR3 loop spans 15 amino acids. V shed 3 bases and J 6 bases; nucleotides not matched to a gene: 6. From germline, CDR1 is MDHEN and CDR2 SYDVKM.

This chain joins TRBV4-1 and TRBJ1-5; weak D call: TRBD1 (6 bases). This CDR3 region has 16 residues. Germline V CDR1 and CDR2: MGHRA, YSYEKL. V gave up 0 bases and J gave up 6 bases, with 15 bases separating them. Here the CDR3 reads CASSQDRAGGGQPQHF. The CDR3 bases are TGCGCCAGCAGCCAAGATCGAGCAGGAGGGGGTCAGCCCCAGCATTTT.

The J gene is TRBJ1-1, the V gene TRBV7-9; a possible D gene is TRBD1 (6 bases). V lost 6 bases, J lost 3 bases, and 11 bases lay in between. Germline loops: CDR1 SEHNR, CDR2 FQNEAQ (reference sequence). This CDR3 has 13 residues. The CDR3 protein is CASRENRDTEAFF. The CDR3, as DNA: TGTGCCAGCAGAGAGAACAGGGACACTGAAGCTTTCTTT.

The gene calls are TRBV29-1 and TRBJ1-2; no clear D gene. The germline gives CDR1 SQVTM, CDR2 ANQGSEA. This CDR3 region has 11 residues. With 1 base removed from V and 6 bases from J, the gap between germline ends came to 6 bases. DNA of the CDR3: TGCAGCGTTGAAGTTCCTAATGGCTACACCTTC. Translation gives CSVEVPNGYTF. Looking up the rest from reference TRBV29-1 and TRBJ1-2 gives the full variable domain: SAVISQKPSRDICQRGTSLTIQCQVDSQVTMMFWYRQQPGQSLTLIATANQGSEATYESGFVIDKFPISRPNLTFSTLTVSNMSPEDSSIYLCSVEVPNGYTFGSGTRLTVV.

The rearrangement joins TRBV7-9 to TRBJ2-1, with D possibly TRBD1 on 5 matching bases. Trimming shortened V by 2 bases and J by 6 bases, and 14 bases separated the two germline ends. Germline CDR1 SEHNR, CDR2 FQNEAQ (reference sequence). The length of the CDR3 is 15 residues. The CDR3 spells CASSLSRGLSNEQFF. The CDR3, as DNA: TGTGCCAGCAGCTTATCTAGGGGATTATCCAATGAGCAGTTCTTC.

The chain carries TRBV29-1 and TRBJ2-1, with D tentatively TRBD2 (6 bases). Germline assignment: CDR1 SQVTM and CDR2 ANQGSEA. The CDR3 is made up of 16 amino acids. Trimming took 6 bases from V and 3 from J, leaving 21 bases between them. CDR3 bases: TGCAGCGTCATGCCGGAGGGGACCCTCTTCTACAATGAGCAGTTCTTC. This codes for CSVMPEGTLFYNEQFF.

This chain joins TRBV5-5 and TRBJ1-1; D is perhaps TRBD1 (5 bases). The germline V and J ends were trimmed by 0 bases and 5 bases, with 8 bases remaining between them. This CDR3 is built from 13 residues. CDR1 is SGHKS, CDR2 YYEKEE, per germline (reference sequence). The CDR3 nucleotides are TGTGCCAGCAGCTTGGGGGCAGGGACTGAAGCTTTCTTT. It specifies CASSLGAGTEAFF.

V gene TRBV5-4 combines with J gene TRBJ2-5; D might be TRBD2 (6 bases). The V gene lost 0 bases and the J gene lost 5 bases, with 14 bases spanning the gap. The CDR3 consists of 15 residues. Germline loops: CDR1 SGHNT, CDR2 YYREEE (reference sequence). In nucleotides, the CDR3 is TGTGCCAGCAGCTTGGAGTTAGCGGCAGGGGAGACCCAGTACTTC. Encoded protein: CASSLELAAGETQYF.

The V and J genes are TRBV6-1 and TRBJ2-7; tentatively, D is TRBD1 or TRBD2 (6 bases each). The CDR3 extends over 13 amino acids. Germline V gene sequence: CDR1 MNHNS, CDR2 SASEGT. Deletions cut 5 bases from V and 0 bases from J, with 8 bases between. CDR3 nucleotide sequence: TGTGCCAGCAGTTGGGGGGCCTCCTACGAGCAGTACTTC. It translates to CASSWGASYEQYF.